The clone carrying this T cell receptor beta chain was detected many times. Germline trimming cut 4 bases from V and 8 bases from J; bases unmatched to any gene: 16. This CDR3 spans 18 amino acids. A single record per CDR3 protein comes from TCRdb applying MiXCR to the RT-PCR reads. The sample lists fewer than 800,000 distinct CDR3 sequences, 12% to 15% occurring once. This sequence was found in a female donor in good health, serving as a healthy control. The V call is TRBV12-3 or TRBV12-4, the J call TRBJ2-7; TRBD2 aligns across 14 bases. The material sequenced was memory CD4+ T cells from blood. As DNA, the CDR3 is TGTGCCAGCAGTTCGGGGCTGGGACTAGCGGGAGTCCAGCCGCAGCAGTACTTC. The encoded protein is CASSSGLGLAGVQPQQYF.